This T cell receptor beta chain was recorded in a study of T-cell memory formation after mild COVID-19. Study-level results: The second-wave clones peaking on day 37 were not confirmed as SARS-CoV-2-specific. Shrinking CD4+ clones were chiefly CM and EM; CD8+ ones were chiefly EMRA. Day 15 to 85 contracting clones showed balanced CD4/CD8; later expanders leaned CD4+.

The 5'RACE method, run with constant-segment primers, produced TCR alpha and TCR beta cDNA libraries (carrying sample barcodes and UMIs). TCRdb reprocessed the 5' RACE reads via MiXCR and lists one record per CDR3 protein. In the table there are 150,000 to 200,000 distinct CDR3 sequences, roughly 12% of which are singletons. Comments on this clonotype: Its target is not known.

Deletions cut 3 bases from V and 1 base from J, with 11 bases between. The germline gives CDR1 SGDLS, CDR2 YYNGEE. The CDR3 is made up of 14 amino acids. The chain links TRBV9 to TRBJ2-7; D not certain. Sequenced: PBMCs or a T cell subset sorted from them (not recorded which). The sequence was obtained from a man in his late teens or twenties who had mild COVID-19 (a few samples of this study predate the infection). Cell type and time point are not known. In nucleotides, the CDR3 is TGTGCCAGCAGCGCTTCGGCGTCTTCCTACGAGCAGTACTTC. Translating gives CASSASASSYEQYF.